These 9 T cell receptor beta chains came from one sample sequenced in a study of T-cell reconstitution after alpha-beta-depleted transplantation in children. Unique molecular identifiers tagged the TCRbeta library. Each CDR3 protein gets one entry after TCRdb re-called the PCR reads with MiXCR. This table holds 95,000 to 150,000 distinct CDR3 sequences, 23% found once. The starting material was PBMCs, mostly from graft donor cells, obtained 180 days after TCRalphabeta/CD19-depleted stem cell transplant. These receptors were collected from a male patient aged 2-9 years who had a stem cell transplant for chronic granulomatous disease, so the T cells may come from the graft donor.

This clonotype was seen at least ten times. The V gene is TRBV27, the J gene TRBJ2-7, with D tentatively TRBD1 (5 bases). The V end lost 3 bases, the J end lost 7 bases, and 10 bases lay between the germline ends. The CDR3 loop spans 12 amino acids. Germline V gene sequence: CDR1 MNHEY, CDR2 SMNVEV (reference sequence). The DNA of the CDR3 is TGTGCCAGCAGTTTTCTGGGGCAGGAGCAGTACTTC. This gives the protein CASSFLGQEQYF.

The rearrangement joins TRBV5-6 to TRBJ2-5, with D tentatively TRBD1 (6 bases). The germline gives CDR1 SGHDT, CDR2 YYEEEE. The CDR3 runs to 16 residues. Deletions cut 0 bases from V and 4 bases from J, with 16 bases between. The CDR3 region has the DNA TGTGCCAGCAGCTTGGTTTGGGACCAAGGGGGAGAGACCCAGTACTTC. Its protein product is CASSLVWDQGGETQYF.

Only a few counts were recorded for this clonotype. The chain uses TRBV27 and TRBJ1-5; 9 bases align to TRBD1. Germline V lookup: CDR1 MNHEY, CDR2 SMNVEV (reference sequence). V shed 6 bases, J shed 7 bases, and the junction held 7 bases outside the gene matches. The CDR3 runs 14 residues. CDR3 region: CASSLQGARQPQHF. The CDR3 nucleotides read TGTGCCAGCAGCTTACAGGGGGCGAGGCAGCCCCAGCATTTT.

V and J are TRBV11-1 and TRBJ2-5; D is possibly TRBD1 (6 bases). Germline CDR1 and CDR2: SGHAT and FQDESV (reference sequence). This CDR3 is 18 amino acids long. V was shortened by 2 bases and J by 1 base, with 20 bases between the two germline ends. DNA of the CDR3: TGTGCCAGCAGCTTATTCGGGAACCCGACGACAGGCCAAGAGACCCAGTACTTC. Protein product: CASSLFGNPTTGQETQYF.

This chain joins TRBV4-2 and TRBJ2-3, with TRBD2 as a possible D gene (6 bases). Trimming took 4 bases from V and 3 from J, leaving 11 bases between them. Germline V lookup: CDR1 LGHNA, CDR2 YNFKEQ. The length of the CDR3 is 14 residues. CDR3 nucleotides: TGTGCCAGCAGCCGGGCGGAGGGAACAGATACGCAGTATTTT. Encoded protein: CASSRAEGTDTQYF.

The table lists this clonotype with many counts. The genes are TRBV2 and TRBJ2-3; the D gene is possibly TRBD1 (6 bases). Between the trimmed V and J ends, which lost 4 bases and 0 bases, there was a span of 17 bases. The CDR3 is 17 amino acids. Germline CDR1 SNHLY, CDR2 FYNNEI. As DNA, the CDR3 is TGTGCCAGCAGTGCCCTTCAGGGGCCAACTAGCACAGATACGCAGTATTTT. Its protein is CASSALQGPTSTDTQYF.

This clonotype has more than one count but fewer than ten. The chain couples TRBV12-3 or TRBV12-4 to TRBJ2-7, with a weak D call TRBD2 (6 bases). Trimming removed 5 bases at V and 2 bases at J, with 19 bases between. The CDR3 covers 16 residues. CDR3 sequence reads: CASSPALGGEAYEQYF. As DNA, the CDR3 is TGTGCCAGCAGTCCCGCACTAGGCGGGGAAGCCTACGAGCAGTACTTC.

The sample holds a few counts of this clonotype. The chain uses TRBV12-3 or TRBV12-4 and TRBJ2-2, with TRBD1 matching 9 bases. The V and J ends lost 2 bases and 6 bases, in that order; junction bases with no gene match: 7. The CDR3 has 16 residues. The CDR3 DNA sequence: TGTGCCAGCAGTTTAATTGGGACAGGGAGAGCCGGGGAGCTGTTTTTT. Amino acids: CASSLIGTGRAGELFF.

The gene calls are TRBV5-1 and TRBJ2-7, with 7 nucleotides matching TRBD1. The CDR3 consists of 14 residues. Germline V gene data show CDR1 as SGHRS and CDR2 as YFSETQ. The V and J ends lost 4 bases and 3 bases, in that order; junction bases with no gene match: 7. The CDR3 region has the DNA TGCGCCAGCAGCCCCGGGACAGTGCTCTACGAGCAGTACTTC. Translation: CASSPGTVLYEQYF.